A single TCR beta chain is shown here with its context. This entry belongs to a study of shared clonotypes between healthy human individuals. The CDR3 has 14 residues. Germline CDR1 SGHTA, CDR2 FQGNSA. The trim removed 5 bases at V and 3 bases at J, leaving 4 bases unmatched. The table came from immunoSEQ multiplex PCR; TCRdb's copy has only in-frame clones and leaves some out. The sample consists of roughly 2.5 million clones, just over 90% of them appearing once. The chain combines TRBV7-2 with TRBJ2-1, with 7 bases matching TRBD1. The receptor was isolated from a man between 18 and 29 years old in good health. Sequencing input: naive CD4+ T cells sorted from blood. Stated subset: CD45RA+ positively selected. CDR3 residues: CASSKGTVYNEQFF. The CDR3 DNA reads TGTGCCAGCAGCAAGGGGACAGTCTACAATGAGCAGTTCTTC. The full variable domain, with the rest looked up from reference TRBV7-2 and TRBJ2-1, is GAGVSQSPSNKVTEKGKDVELRCDPISGHTALYWYRQSLGQGLEFLIYFQGNSAPDKSGLPSDRFSAERTGGSVSTLTIQRTQQEDSAVYLCASSKGTVYNEQFFGPGTRLTVL.